This paragraph reports one T cell receptor beta chain. Its antigen remains unknown. Amplification used 60 Vbeta primers and 13 Jbeta primers. Generated by immunoSEQ multiplex PCR, the TCRdb table keeps only in-frame clones and is missing some. Altogether approximately 130,000 clones are present, roughly four fifths being singletons, with the ten largest covering approximately 1.7%. The data derive from a study of cytomegalovirus exposure and HLA in healthy donors. In the study overall: Roughly 180 million T cells yielded 100 million or so unique TCR beta sequences, as an earlier analysis found. The Caucasian-associated ancestry cluster contained around four fifths of the 300 to 450 genotyped donors. General observations from the study: The likely explanation for a cluster of highly shared sequence variants was sequencing artifact. The authors excluded some V segments, including TRBV6-2 and TRBV6-3, as indistinguishable.

CDR1 GTSNPN and CDR2 SVGIG come from the germline V gene (reference sequence). The CDR3 consists of 14 residues. The V gene lost 3 bases and the J gene lost 4 bases, with 15 bases spanning the gap. This chain joins TRBV30 and TRBJ1-1; possible D gene TRBD1, 6 bases. The sequenced sample was PBMCs. This clonotype originated in a woman in her fifties or sixties in good health and CMV-seronegative. CDR3 loop: CAWSPRGRSTEAFF. CDR3 DNA: TGTGCCTGGAGCCCCAGGGGCAGGAGCACTGAAGCTTTCTTT.